The subject of this entry is one TCR beta chain. As yet, its antigen is unknown. CD4+ T cells from unexposed donors were obtained before the COVID-19 pandemic (2011-2018). CD4+ T cells were isolated from the cells after around 11 days of culture. Two million PBMCs per well were cultured with approximately 9.5 IU/ml IL-2. This sample stems from a study of CD4 T cells in relation to SARS-CoV-2 and coronaviruses. Study in general: The negative reference was HIV-1 Nef peptide pool or peptide-free culture. The HLA restriction of the shared crossreactive spike epitopes was mapped. General study results and limits: No donor gave both pre-pandemic and post-infection samples.

Trimming removed 7 bases at V and 1 base at J, with 11 bases between. The CDR3 length is 14 residues. The germline V gene encodes CDR1 MNHNY and CDR2 SVGAGI (reference sequence). Generated by immunoSEQ multiplex PCR, the TCRdb table keeps only in-frame clones and is missing some. The sample consists of approximately 18,000 clones, roughly 82% of them appearing once. This chain connects TRBV6-6 to TRBJ2-1; D possibly corresponds to TRBD1 (6 bases). Sequenced: CD4+ T cells from PBMCs, cultured in vitro. This TCR came from a human donor in good health. The CDR3 spells CASTRGHSYNEQFF. For the CDR3, the DNA is TGTGCCAGCACCAGGGGACATTCCTACAATGAGCAGTTCTTC.